This TCR beta chain was retrieved from a study of T-cell memory formation after mild COVID-19. Study-wide results and caveats: Shrinking CD4+ clones were chiefly CM and EM; CD8+ ones were chiefly EMRA.

This clonotype was counted only a few times. What it recognizes is unknown. TCR alpha and TCR beta cDNA libraries carrying sample barcodes and UMIs came from 5'RACE with constant-segment primers. TCRdb re-analysed the 5' RACE reads in MiXCR, keeping a single row per CDR3 protein. The data hold under 450,000 distinct CDR3 sequences, with more than 20% observed a single time. The CDR3 has 13 amino acids. Germline lookup yields CDR1 SQVTM and CDR2 ANQGSEA. Unmatched junction bases numbered 6, after V lost 4 bases and J lost 5 bases. This rearrangement joins TRBV29-1 to TRBJ1-2; 8 bases fit TRBD1. The clonotype was recovered from an adult woman who had mild COVID-19 (a few samples of this study predate the infection). Cell type and time point are not known. Sequenced: PBMCs or a T cell subset sorted from them (not recorded which). CDR3 in amino acids: CSVVDRAGYGYTF. The CDR3, as DNA: TGCAGCGTTGTGGACAGGGCCGGGTATGGCTACACCTTC.